This TCR beta chain was obtained from a study of blood T cell repertoires in COVID-19. As for the study in general: Sites across the United States, Italy and Spain contributed samples from acute and convalescent COVID-19. Sample material is recorded as cDNA or gDNA derived from T cells, B-cell-depleted T cells, or PBMCs.

How the authors handled the data: Estimation of nucleated cell counts relied on the amplification of reference gene primers. Generated by immunoSEQ multiplex PCR, the TCRdb table keeps only in-frame clones and is missing some. D and trimming were read from the DNA, whereas the V and J calls and clone size are those reported in that table. The sample has approximately 110,000 clones, 85% seen once; the top ten hold around 4.1%. Sequencing input: peripheral blood. The clonotype originates from a man over 45 with acute or convalescent COVID-19.

CDR3 nucleotide sequence: TGTGCCAGCAGTGAGTCGGTGGGCAGCGAGGGTGGCTACACCTTC. Amino acids: CASSESVGSEGGYTF. This chain joins TRBV6-1 and TRBJ1-2; no reliable D call. V gave up 3 bases and J gave up 7 bases, with 18 bases separating them. The CDR3 runs to 15 residues. CDR1 is MNHNS and CDR2 is SASEGT in the germline V gene.